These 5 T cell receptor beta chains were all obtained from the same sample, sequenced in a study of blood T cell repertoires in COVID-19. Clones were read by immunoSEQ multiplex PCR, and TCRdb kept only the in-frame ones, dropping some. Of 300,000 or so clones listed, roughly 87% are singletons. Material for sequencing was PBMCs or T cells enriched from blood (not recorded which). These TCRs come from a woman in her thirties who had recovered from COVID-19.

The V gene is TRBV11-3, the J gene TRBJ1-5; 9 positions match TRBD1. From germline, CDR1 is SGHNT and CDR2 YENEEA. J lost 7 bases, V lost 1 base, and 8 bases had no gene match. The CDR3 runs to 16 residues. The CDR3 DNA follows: TGTGCCAGCAGCTTAGCCCACAGGGGGCTAGGGCAGCCCCAGCATTTT. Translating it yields CASSLAHRGLGQPQHF.

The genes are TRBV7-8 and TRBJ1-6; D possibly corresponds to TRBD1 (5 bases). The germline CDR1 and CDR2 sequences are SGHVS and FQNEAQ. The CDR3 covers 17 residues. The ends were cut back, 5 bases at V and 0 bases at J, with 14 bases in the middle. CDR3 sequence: CASSDLPGFSYNSPLHF. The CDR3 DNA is TGTGCCAGCAGCGATCTACCAGGGTTCTCCTATAATTCACCCCTCCACTTT.

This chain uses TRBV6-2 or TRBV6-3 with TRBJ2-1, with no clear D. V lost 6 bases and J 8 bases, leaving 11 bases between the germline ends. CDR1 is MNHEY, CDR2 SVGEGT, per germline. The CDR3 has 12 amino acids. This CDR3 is CASSNTDHEQFF. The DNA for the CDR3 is TGTGCCAGCAGCAACACAGACCATGAGCAGTTCTTC.

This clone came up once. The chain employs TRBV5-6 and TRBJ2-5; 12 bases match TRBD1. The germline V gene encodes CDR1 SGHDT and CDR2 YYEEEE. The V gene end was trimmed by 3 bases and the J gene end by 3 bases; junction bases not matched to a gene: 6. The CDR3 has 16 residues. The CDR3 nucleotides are TGTGCCAGCAGCTCTCGCGGGACAGGGGGCGAAGAGACCCAGTACTTC. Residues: CASSSRGTGGEETQYF.

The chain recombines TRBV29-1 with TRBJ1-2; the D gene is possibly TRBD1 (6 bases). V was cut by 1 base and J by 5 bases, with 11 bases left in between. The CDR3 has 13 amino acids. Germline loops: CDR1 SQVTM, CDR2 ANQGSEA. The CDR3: CSVEGQGIYGYTF. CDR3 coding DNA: TGCAGCGTTGAAGGTCAGGGGATTTATGGCTACACCTTC.